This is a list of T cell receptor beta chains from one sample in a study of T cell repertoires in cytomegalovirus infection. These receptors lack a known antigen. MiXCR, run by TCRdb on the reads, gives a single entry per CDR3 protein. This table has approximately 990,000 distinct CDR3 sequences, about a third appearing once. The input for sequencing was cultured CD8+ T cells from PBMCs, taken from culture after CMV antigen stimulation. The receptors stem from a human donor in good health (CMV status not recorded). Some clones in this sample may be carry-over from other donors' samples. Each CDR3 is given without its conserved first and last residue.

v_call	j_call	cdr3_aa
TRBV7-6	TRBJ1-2	ASSLAGGASYVYGYT
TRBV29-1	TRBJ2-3	SVEDRTGSTDTQY
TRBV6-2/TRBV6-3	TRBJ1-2	ATLPPGRNYGYT
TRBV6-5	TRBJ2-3	ASSYLDDRGDTQY
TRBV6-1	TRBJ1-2	ASSGQGAPYYYGYT
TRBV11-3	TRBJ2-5	ASSPHSGEDRETQY
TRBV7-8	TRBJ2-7	ASSLADGEQY
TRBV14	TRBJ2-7	ASSQGAGPDEQY
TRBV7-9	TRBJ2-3	ASSPLARPLREGTDTQY
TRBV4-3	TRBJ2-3	ASSPRQSSTDTQY
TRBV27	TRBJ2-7	ASSAPGTGSYEQY
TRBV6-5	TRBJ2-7	ASSYGQGATEQY
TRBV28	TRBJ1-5	ASSATGTFDMEPQH
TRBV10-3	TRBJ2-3	AINAGPDTQY
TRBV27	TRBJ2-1	ASSPTLVPYNEQF
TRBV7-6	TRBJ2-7	ASSLEGRNPYEQY
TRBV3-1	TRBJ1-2	ASRPGSPNYGYT
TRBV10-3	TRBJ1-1	AITEGNTEAF
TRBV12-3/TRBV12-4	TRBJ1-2	ASSSLPGTSYGYT
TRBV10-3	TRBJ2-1	ASRAGDNEQF
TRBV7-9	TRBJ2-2	ASRLAGRNTGELF
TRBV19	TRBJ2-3	ASSIDLTSGGPTDTQY